This TCR beta chain stems from a study of blood T cell repertoires in COVID-19. Assay: immunoSEQ multiplex PCR; the TCRdb copy retains only in-frame clones and omits some. This sample has some 200,000 clones, with 70% to 85% found just once. Germline V gene sequence: CDR1 MDHEN, CDR2 SYDVKM. This CDR3 region has 14 residues. The V end lost 6 bases, the J end lost 5 bases, and 16 bases lay between the germline ends. This chain links TRBV28 with TRBJ2-5, with D hard to call. Specimen: PBMCs or T cells enriched from blood (not recorded which). The sequence was collected from a woman between 40 and 50 years old with acute COVID-19. CDR3 bases: TGTGCCAGCAGCTTGGGCAGCTCCCGGGAGACCCAGTACTTC. Its translation: CASSLGSSRETQYF. Full variable domain (outside the CDR3, taken from reference TRBV28 and TRBJ2-5): DVKVTQSSRYLVKRTGEKVFLECVQDMDHENMFWYRQDPGLGLRLIYFSYDVKMKEKGDIPEGYSVSREKKERFSLILESASTNQTSMYLCASSLGSSRETQYFGPGTRLLVL.